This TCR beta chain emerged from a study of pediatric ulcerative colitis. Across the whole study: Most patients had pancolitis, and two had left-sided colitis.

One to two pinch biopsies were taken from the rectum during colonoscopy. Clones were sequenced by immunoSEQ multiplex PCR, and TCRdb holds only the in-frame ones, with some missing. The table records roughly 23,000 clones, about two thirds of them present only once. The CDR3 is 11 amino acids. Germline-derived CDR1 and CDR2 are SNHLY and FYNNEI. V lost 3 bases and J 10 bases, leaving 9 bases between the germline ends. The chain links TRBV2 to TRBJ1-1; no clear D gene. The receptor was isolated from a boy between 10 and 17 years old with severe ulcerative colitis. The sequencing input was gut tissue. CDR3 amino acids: CASSERVRAFF. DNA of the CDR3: TGTGCCAGCAGTGAGAGAGTTCGAGCTTTCTTT.